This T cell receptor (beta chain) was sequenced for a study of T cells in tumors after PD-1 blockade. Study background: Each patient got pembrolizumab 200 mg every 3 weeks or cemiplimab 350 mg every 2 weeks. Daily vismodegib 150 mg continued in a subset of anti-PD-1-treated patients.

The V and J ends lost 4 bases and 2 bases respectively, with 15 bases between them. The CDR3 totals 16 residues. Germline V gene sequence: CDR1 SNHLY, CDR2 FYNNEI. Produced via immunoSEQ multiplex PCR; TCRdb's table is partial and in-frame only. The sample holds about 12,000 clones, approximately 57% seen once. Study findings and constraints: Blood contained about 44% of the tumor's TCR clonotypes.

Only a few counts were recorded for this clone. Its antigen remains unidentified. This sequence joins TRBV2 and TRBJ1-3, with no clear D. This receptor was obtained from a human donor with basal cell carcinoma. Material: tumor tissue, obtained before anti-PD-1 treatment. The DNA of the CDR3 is TGTGCCAGCAGTGCGTCGTGGGGTGGAACTGGAAACACCATATATTTT. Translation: CASSASWGGTGNTIYF.